These 30 T cell receptor beta chains were sequenced from one sample in a study of blood T cell repertoires in COVID-19. This table comes from immunoSEQ multiplex PCR, and its TCRdb copy is limited to in-frame clones, with some not included. The table has under 250,000 clones, 83% seen once; the top ten hold about 4.8%. Sequencing input: PBMCs or T cells enriched from blood (not recorded which). The receptor source for this set is a woman aged 50 to 65 who had been exposed to COVID-19.

The chain links TRBV3-1 (or the pseudogene TRBV3-2) to TRBJ2-3; D gene ambiguous. From germline, CDR1 is LGHDT and CDR2 YNNKEL (reference sequence). V gave up 4 bases and J gave up 6 bases, with 8 bases separating them. CDR3 length: 12 residues. CDR3: CASSPPPDTQYF. CDR3 coding DNA: TGTGCCAGCAGCCCCCCCCCTGATACGCAGTATTTT.

The genes are TRBV18 and TRBJ2-2; D possibly corresponds to TRBD1 (6 bases). CDR3 length: 15 amino acids. CDR1 KGHSH and CDR2 LQKENI come from the germline V gene. Trimming took off 3 bases at V and 1 base at J, with 9 bases between the two ends. CDR3 in amino acids: CASSPGQRNTGELFF. CDR3 bases: TGTGCCAGCTCACCGGGACAAAGGAACACCGGGGAGCTGTTTTTT.

The rearrangement uses TRBV11-2 and TRBJ1-4; D unresolved. Looked up from germline, CDR1 is SGHAT and CDR2 is FQNNGV. V shed 1 base and J shed 5 bases, with 17 bases lying between them. This CDR3 spans 17 amino acids. The CDR3 DNA follows: TGTGCCAGCAGCTTAGGGAGGTTGGCAGCTTTAAATGAAAAACTGTTTTTT. It codes for CASSLGRLAALNEKLFF.

The J gene is TRBJ2-7, the V gene TRBV27; 7 nucleotides agree with TRBD1. V lost 7 bases, J lost 0 bases, and 3 bases stayed unmatched. The CDR3 length is 13 residues. Germline V lookup: CDR1 MNHEY, CDR2 SMNVEV (reference sequence). CDR3 region: CASTHRGSYEQYF. CDR3 DNA: TGTGCCAGCACCCACAGGGGCTCCTACGAGCAGTACTTC.

The chain joins TRBV28 to TRBJ2-1; 9 bases agree with TRBD2. Germline loops: CDR1 MDHEN, CDR2 SYDVKM. J was trimmed by 5 bases and V by 6 bases; bases with no gene match: 8. This CDR3 spans 15 amino acids. The CDR3 DNA reads TGTGCCAGCAGCCACCCCCTAGCGGGGAACAATGAGCAGTTCTTC. This gives the protein CASSHPLAGNNEQFF.

To note about this clone: The same CDR3 is also encoded by other DNA sequences in this sample. V usage is TRBV28 and J usage is TRBJ2-7; maybe TRBD1 (5 bases). CDR1 and CDR2 (germline): MDHEN, SYDVKM. The V end lost 2 bases, the J end lost 2 bases, and 7 bases lay between the germline ends. This CDR3 is built from 13 residues. The CDR3 DNA is TGTGCCAGCAGTTTAACAGGACCCTACGAGCAGTACTTC. Its translation: CASSLTGPYEQYF.

V usage is TRBV6-1 and J usage is TRBJ2-5, with D possibly being TRBD2 (6 bases). The CDR3 totals 18 residues. Between the trimmed V and J ends, which lost 2 bases and 2 bases, there was a span of 21 bases. Germline V CDR1 and CDR2: MNHNS, SASEGT. The CDR3 reads CASSELVGGGVKQETQYF. The CDR3, as DNA: TGTGCCAGCAGTGAATTAGTCGGGGGTGGAGTTAAGCAAGAGACCCAGTACTTC.

This chain uses TRBV19 with TRBJ2-1, with 9 positions matching TRBD1. The CDR3 loop spans 15 amino acids. V lost 4 bases to trimming and J lost 6 bases; unmatched junction nucleotides: 7. CDR1 and CDR2 (germline): LNHDA, SQIVND (reference sequence). CDR3 DNA sequence: TGTGCCAGTAGTAGGGGACAGGGAGGGTTCAATGAGCAGTTCTTC. It translates to CASSRGQGGFNEQFF.

J is TRBJ1-6 and V is TRBV13, with D tentatively TRBD1 (5 bases). The germline gives CDR1 PRHDT, CDR2 FYEKMQ (reference sequence). The V end lost 6 bases, the J end lost 7 bases, and 16 bases lay between the germline ends. The CDR3 sequence is 15 residues long. The DNA of the CDR3 is TGTGCCAGCAGAAATCAGGGCTTTACAAATTCACCCCTCCACTTT. Protein: CASRNQGFTNSPLHF. The full variable domain, rest sourced from reference TRBV13 and TRBJ1-6, is AAGVIQSPRHLIKEKRETATLKCYPIPRHDTVYWYQQGPGQDPQFLISFYEKMQSDKGSIPDRFSAQQFSDYHSELNMSSLELGDSALYFCASRNQGFTNSPLHFGNGTRLTVT.

This clone was observed a few times. The chain combines TRBV18 with TRBJ2-3; D is ambiguous. The CDR3 runs 13 residues. Looked up from germline, CDR1 is KGHSH and CDR2 is LQKENI. Trimming left V 3 bases short and J 3 bases short, with 7 bases between. CDR3 sequence (DNA): TGTGCCAGCTCACCCCTGCGGACAGATACGCAGTATTTT. Translated: CASSPLRTDTQYF. Drawing the rest from reference TRBV18 and TRBJ2-3, the complete variable domain is NAGVMQNPRHLVRRRGQEARLRCSPMKGHSHVYWYRQLPEEGLKFMVYLQKENIIDESGMPKERFSAEFPKEGPSILRIQQVVRGDSAAYFCASSPLRTDTQYFGPGTRLTVL.

CDR3 DNA sequence: TGTGCCAGCACCTTTTCAGGGTTGGGCTCACCCCTCCACTTT. It translates to CASTFSGLGSPLHF. J is TRBJ1-6 and V is TRBV27; D is perhaps TRBD1 (5 bases). Deletions cut 7 bases from V and 10 bases from J, with 17 bases between. CDR1 is MNHEY, CDR2 SMNVEV, per germline (reference sequence). CDR3 size: 14 residues.

CDR3 sequence (DNA): TGTGCCAGTAGTATAGGAGAAGGGGGCAATCTCCGAGCTTTCTTT. It codes for CASSIGEGGNLRAFF. The chain couples TRBV19 to TRBJ1-1; 7 nucleotides match TRBD1. CDR1 LNHDA and CDR2 SQIVND come from the germline V gene (reference sequence). Trimming cost V 1 base and J 10 bases; bases outside gene matches: 12. The CDR3 contains 15 residues.

The chain combines TRBV29-1 with TRBJ2-5, with a weak D call TRBD2 (5 bases). This CDR3 has 12 residues. V lost 5 bases and J 5 bases, leaving 12 bases between the germline ends. Germline CDR1 SQVTM, CDR2 ANQGSEA. The CDR3 DNA sequence: TGCAGCGTTCTCTACGGGGTGGAGACCCAGTACTTC. Its translation is CSVLYGVETQYF.

This clone was seen more than once but under ten times. J is TRBJ2-3 and V is TRBV2, with D unresolved. In germline, CDR1 is SNHLY, CDR2 FYNNEI. The CDR3 has 15 amino acids. Trimming shortened V by 4 bases and J by 0 bases, and 11 bases separated the two germline ends. This CDR3 reads CASSATEFSTDTQYF. The CDR3 DNA follows: TGTGCCAGCAGTGCGACGGAGTTTAGCACAGATACGCAGTATTTT.

This chain joins TRBV18 and TRBJ1-1; unclear D gene. Per germline, CDR1 KGHSH and CDR2 LQKENI. Trimming left V 3 bases short and J 1 base short, with 15 bases between. The CDR3 covers 16 residues. The CDR3: CASSPQTATANTEAFF. CDR3 DNA: TGTGCCAGCTCACCCCAGACCGCAACAGCGAACACTGAAGCTTTCTTT.

The V gene is TRBV5-1, the J gene TRBJ2-5, with D perhaps matching TRBD1 (6 bases). Trimming took 0 bases from V and 6 from J, leaving 12 bases between them. The CDR3 length is 14 residues. The V gene's germline CDR1 is SGHRS and CDR2 YFSETQ. The CDR3 loop reads CASSLDNRVKTQYF. The CDR3 DNA follows: TGCGCCAGCAGCTTGGACAACAGGGTGAAGACCCAGTACTTC.

This sequence joins TRBV5-6 and TRBJ1-6; TRBD1 is a possible D gene (5 bases). This CDR3 contains 16 residues. Germline assignment: CDR1 SGHDT and CDR2 YYEEEE. V was shortened by 3 bases and J by 3 bases, with 13 bases between the two germline ends. The CDR3 loop is CASSSGRGFYNSPLHF. Written as DNA, the CDR3 is TGTGCCAGCAGCTCGGGGCGGGGTTTCTATAATTCACCCCTCCACTTT.

This CDR3 is CASSPVGQGVQPQHF. DNA for the CDR3: TGTGCCAGTAGCCCCGTGGGACAGGGAGTTCAGCCCCAGCATTTT. The J gene is TRBJ1-5, the V gene TRBV19, with 9 bases fitting TRBD1. This CDR3 comprises 15 residues. Germline V lookup: CDR1 LNHDA, CDR2 SQIVND (reference sequence). The V segment lost 6 bases and the J segment 6 bases; nucleotides outside the gene matches: 9.

Only one count was recorded for this clone. V usage is TRBV11-2 and J usage is TRBJ2-7, with 7 bases aligning to TRBD1. The CDR3 runs 15 residues. Germline-derived CDR1 and CDR2 are SGHAT and FQNNGV. The J segment lost 2 bases and the V segment lost 0 bases, leaving 4 bases of the junction unmatched. The CDR3: CASSLELGGPYEQYF. CDR3 nucleotide sequence: TGTGCCAGCAGCTTAGAACTAGGGGGCCCCTACGAGCAGTACTTC.

V and J are TRBV19 and TRBJ1-3, with TRBD1 identical over 7 bases. Germline assignment: CDR1 LNHDA and CDR2 SQIVND (reference sequence). V gave up 8 bases and J gave up 0 bases; unmatched junction bases: 10. This CDR3 comprises 16 residues. In DNA, the CDR3 is TGTGCCAGTGGGATGGTGGGACAGTCCTCTGGAAACACCATATATTTT. It translates to CASGMVGQSSGNTIYF. Complete variable domain (other parts from reference TRBV19 and TRBJ1-3): DGGITQSPKYLFRKEGQNVTLSCEQNLNHDAMYWYRQDPGQGLRLIYYSQIVNDFQKGDIAEGYSVSREKKESFPLTVTSAQKNPTAFYLCASGMVGQSSGNTIYFGEGSWLTVV.

V usage is TRBV7-9 and J usage is TRBJ1-2; D unresolved. Germline-derived CDR1 and CDR2 are SEHNR and FQNEAQ (reference sequence). Trimming shortened V by 5 bases and J by 4 bases, and 11 bases separated the two germline ends. CDR3 length: 13 amino acids. CDR3 residues: CASSRDSTYGYTF. CDR3 in DNA: TGTGCCAGCAGCCGAGACTCGACCTATGGCTACACCTTC.

J is TRBJ1-2 and V is TRBV4-1, with TRBD1 identical over 7 bases. This CDR3 has 14 amino acids. Germline-derived CDR1 and CDR2 are MGHRA and YSYEKL. Trimming at V came to 4 bases and at J to 2 bases, leaving 4 bases not matched to a gene. CDR3: CASSPPGQNYGYTF. CDR3 nucleotide sequence: TGCGCCAGCAGCCCACCGGGACAGAACTATGGCTACACCTTC.

CDR3 amino acids: CASSFIIPGQGSYEQYF. The CDR3 DNA follows: TGCGCCAGCAGCTTTATAATCCCGGGACAGGGTTCCTACGAGCAGTACTTC. V is TRBV5-1 and J is TRBJ2-7; 9 positions match TRBD1. V gave up 2 bases and J gave up 1 base; unmatched junction bases: 10. This CDR3 contains 17 residues. Germline CDR1 is SGHRS and CDR2 is YFSETQ.

To note about this clone: The same CDR3 is also encoded by other DNA sequences in this sample. This chain links TRBV12-3 or TRBV12-4 with TRBJ1-1; D is unclear. V was pared by 6 bases and J by 7 bases, with 15 bases between. CDR3 length equals 13 residues. CDR3 sequence (DNA): TGTGCCAGCAGACCTGGAGCGGGCCATGAAGCTTTCTTT. Amino acids: CASRPGAGHEAFF.

J is TRBJ1-3 and V is TRBV30, with a weak D call TRBD1 (5 bases). V shed 2 bases and J shed 3 bases, with 11 bases lying between them. This CDR3 is built from 14 residues. From germline, CDR1 is GTSNPN and CDR2 SVGIG (reference sequence). Written as DNA, the CDR3 is TGTGCCTGGAGTTCGACAGTCCTTGGAAACACCATATATTTT. Translated: CAWSSTVLGNTIYF.

The V gene is TRBV19, the J gene TRBJ1-2; a possible D gene is TRBD1 (5 bases). CDR1 is LNHDA and CDR2 is SQIVND in the germline V gene (reference sequence). Trimming took off 1 base at V and 2 bases at J, with 14 bases between the two ends. CDR3 size: 16 residues. The CDR3 DNA reads TGTGCCAGTAGTATAGCCCTGACAGTGCCAAACTATGGCTACACCTTC. Its translation: CASSIALTVPNYGYTF.

The V call is TRBV24-1, the J call TRBJ2-2; 7 nucleotides line up with TRBD1. Trimming took 4 bases from V and 1 from J; bases not matched to a gene: 8. Germline V gene data show CDR1 as KGHDR and CDR2 as SFDVKD. The CDR3 loop spans 17 amino acids. CDR3 amino acids: CATSDRATGMNTGELFF. Written as DNA, the CDR3 is TGTGCCACCAGTGACCGCGCGACAGGGATGAACACCGGGGAGCTGTTTTTT.

The chain has TRBV10-3 and TRBJ1-4; the D is unclear. V dropped 2 bases and J dropped 6 bases, with 7 bases sitting between them. Germline values: CDR1 ENHRY, CDR2 SYGVKD. The CDR3 covers 13 residues. The CDR3: CAISEGEDEKLFF. The CDR3 coding sequence is TGTGCCATCAGTGAGGGGGAGGATGAAAAACTGTTTTTT.

The chain combines TRBV7-2 with TRBJ2-5; D gene ambiguous. The CDR3 has 15 amino acids. V lost 0 bases to trimming and J lost 2 bases, with 10 bases between them. Germline V lookup: CDR1 SGHTA, CDR2 FQGNSA. CDR3 DNA sequence: TGTGCCAGCAGCTTAGCGCAGACTGCTCAAGAGACCCAGTACTTC. Its protein is CASSLAQTAQETQYF.

The gene calls are TRBV19 and TRBJ2-1; 15 positions match TRBD2. Germline values: CDR1 LNHDA, CDR2 SQIVND (reference sequence). This CDR3 spans 16 amino acids. With 4 bases clipped from V and 10 bases from J, the junction kept 8 bases outside the gene matches. CDR3 sequence: CASSTPGLAGGGEQFF. CDR3 coding DNA: TGTGCCAGTAGTACACCGGGACTAGCGGGGGGAGGGGAGCAGTTCTTC.